Listed below are T cell receptor beta chains from one sample, sequenced in a study of T cell repertoires in cytomegalovirus infection. Their antigen targets remain unknown. In TCRdb, the reads were re-called with MiXCR into one record per CDR3 protein. The profile shows about 740,000 distinct CDR3 sequences, 30% to 35% of them singletons. The sequences come from cultured PBMCs, collected from culture after CMV antigen stimulation. The receptors were sampled from a human donor in good health (CMV status not recorded). Some clones in this sample may be carry-over from other donors' samples. Each CDR3 is given with its conserved first and last residue. D genes are given only for firm matches. Clone size is stated in some rows and not others, as once, few, many or a class when expanded.

j_gene,abundance,v_gene,d_gene,CDR3aa,CDR3nt
TRBJ1-5,few,TRBV19,-,CASSIGGRGLKPQHF,TGTGCCAGTAGTATAGGAGGGAGGGGTTTGAAGCCCCAGCATTTT
TRBJ1-1,-,TRBV28,TRBD1,CASKSRDRYTEAFF,TGTGCCAGCAAATCCCGGGACAGATACACTGAAGCTTTCTTT
TRBJ2-2,few,TRBV12-3/TRBV12-4,-,CASSSAGPSTGELFF,TGTGCCAGCAGTTCCGCGGGTCCCAGCACCGGGGAGCTGTTTTTT
TRBJ1-6,-,TRBV19,-,CASCIKDGPLHF,TGTGCCAGTTGTATAAAAGACGGACCCCTCCACTTT
TRBJ2-3,-,TRBV5-1,TRBD2,CASRVGLAGDTQYF,TGCGCCAGCAGAGTAGGACTAGCCGGAGATACGCAGTATTTT
TRBJ1-3,few,TRBV7-8,TRBD1,CASSPLRQGAFSGNTIYF,TGTGCCAGCAGCCCACTAAGACAGGGGGCCTTCTCTGGAAACACCATATATTTT
TRBJ2-1,-,TRBV7-2,TRBD2,CASSLAAASGAYNEQFF,TGTGCCAGCAGCTTAGCGGCGGCTAGCGGGGCGTACAATGAGCAGTTCTTC
TRBJ2-5,-,TRBV6-1,TRBD1,CASSRDRVGETQYF,TGTGCCAGCAGCAGGGACAGGGTGGGTGAGACCCAGTACTTC
TRBJ2-3,-,TRBV7-6,-,CAQSENTDTQYF,TGTGCCCAATCAGAAAACACAGATACGCAGTATTTT
TRBJ2-3,few,TRBV6-2/TRBV6-3,-,CASSYSWSTDTQYF,TGTGCCAGCAGTTACTCGTGGAGTACAGATACGCAGTATTTT
TRBJ2-1,many,TRBV7-6,-,CASSLGPTTYNEQFF,TGTGCCAGCAGCTTAGGCCCCACCACCTACAATGAGCAGTTCTTC
TRBJ1-2,-,TRBV5-6,-,CASSILTRNYGYTF,TGTGCCAGCAGCATCTTGACAAGGAACTATGGCTACACCTTC
TRBJ1-6,few,TRBV7-2,-,CASSQGRAYNSPLHF,TGTGCCAGCAGTCAGGGGAGGGCCTATAATTCACCCCTCCACTTT
TRBJ1-1,many,TRBV7-2,-,CASSLTLMNTEAFF,TGTGCCAGCAGCCTGACACTGATGAACACTGAAGCTTTCTTT
TRBJ2-1,few,TRBV7-9,TRBD2,CASSPIHQRGDYNEQFF,TGTGCCAGCAGCCCCATACACCAGCGGGGGGACTACAATGAGCAGTTCTTC
TRBJ2-5,-,TRBV6-6,-,CASSYAGGDSLETQYF,TGTGCCAGCAGTTACGCTGGCGGAGATTCCTTGGAGACCCAGTACTTC
TRBJ1-4,-,TRBV7-2,-,CASSLEVGGGKLFF,TGTGCCAGCAGCTTAGAGGTGGGGGGCGGAAAACTGTTTTTT
TRBJ2-7,few,TRBV15,-,CATSRGLRHEQYF,TGTGCCACCAGCAGAGGTCTACGGCACGAGCAGTACTTC
TRBJ2-3,-,TRBV25-1,-,CASSEWELTDTQYF,TGTGCCAGCAGTGAATGGGAACTCACAGATACGCAGTATTTT
TRBJ2-7,-,TRBV20-1,TRBD1,CSASQGAYEQYF,TGCAGTGCCTCACAGGGGGCCTACGAGCAGTACTTC
TRBJ1-1,-,TRBV20-1,-,CSARTRGPDGAFF,TGCAGTGCACGGACGCGCGGACCCGATGGGGCTTTCTTT
TRBJ1-1,-,TRBV7-9,-,CASSGHWTAAPEAFF,TGTGCCAGCAGCGGCCACTGGACAGCCGCCCCCGAAGCTTTCTTT
TRBJ1-5,-,TRBV6-6,-,CASTQANQPQHF,TGTGCCAGCACTCAGGCGAATCAGCCCCAGCATTTT
TRBJ2-7,-,TRBV27,TRBD1,CASSLAATGAYEQYF,TGTGCCAGCAGTTTAGCGGCGACAGGGGCCTACGAGCAGTACTTC
TRBJ2-5,-,TRBV20-1,-,CSAQWGRTQYF,TGCAGTGCTCAGTGGGGAAGGACCCAGTACTTC
TRBJ1-2,few,TRBV6-1,-,CASSPGRTLPFYTF,TGTGCCAGCAGTCCCGGGCGGACGCTACCCTTCTACACCTTC
TRBJ2-1,-,TRBV20-1,TRBD2,CSGVAGGGGGEQFF,TGCAGTGGTGTAGCGGGGGGCGGTGGTGGTGAGCAGTTCTTC
TRBJ2-7,-,TRBV5-1,TRBD2,CASGLAGGYEQYF,TGCGCCAGCGGACTAGCGGGGGGCTACGAGCAGTACTTC
TRBJ2-7,-,TRBV2,-,CASSAQVSYEQYF,TGTGCCAGCAGTGCACAGGTTTCCTACGAGCAGTACTTC
TRBJ2-5,few,TRBV7-2,-,CASSFHGGVIETQYF,TGTGCCAGCAGCTTCCACGGCGGGGTGATCGAGACCCAGTACTTC
TRBJ2-3,-,TRBV5-4,-,CATKSTDTQYF,TGTGCCACCAAGAGCACAGATACGCAGTATTTT
TRBJ2-7,-,TRBV28,-,CASSTRSDPYEQYF,TGTGCCAGCAGTACCCGGTCAGATCCCTACGAGCAGTACTTC
TRBJ2-7,few,TRBV7-9,-,CASSLDAGPYYEQYF,TGTGCCAGCAGCTTAGATGCGGGACCTTACTACGAGCAGTACTTC
TRBJ1-2,-,TRBV19,-,CASSASAGYTF,TGTGCCAGTTCTGCGAGTGCTGGCTACACCTTC
TRBJ2-7,few,TRBV7-9,-,CASSEGSRYEQYF,TGTGCCAGCAGCGAGGGGAGTCGATACGAGCAGTACTTC
TRBJ1-3,many,TRBV7-2,-,CASSATLGNTIYF,TGTGCCAGCAGCGCGACTCTTGGAAACACCATATATTTT
TRBJ2-2,-,TRBV7-8,-,CASSFEGGNTGELFF,TGTGCCAGCAGCTTCGAAGGGGGGAACACCGGGGAGCTGTTTTTT
TRBJ2-7,once,TRBV2,-,CASSEARAVEQYF,TGTGCCAGCAGTGAAGCCCGGGCCGTAGAGCAGTACTTC
TRBJ1-2,-,TRBV2,-,CASSAGAQSADYGYTF,TGTGCCAGCAGTGCGGGGGCCCAGTCGGCGGACTATGGCTACACCTTC
TRBJ1-1,-,TRBV11-2,-,CASSLYEGMNTEAFF,TGTGCCAGCAGCTTATACGAGGGCATGAACACTGAAGCTTTCTTT
TRBJ2-2,-,TRBV19,-,CASHAGTPGPGTTGELFF,TGTGCCAGCCACGCCGGGACCCCTGGCCCAGGAACTACCGGGGAGCTGTTTTTT
TRBJ1-4,-,TRBV7-8,-,CASSLVGRIRGEKLFF,TGTGCCAGCAGCTTAGTAGGCCGCATCAGGGGCGAAAAACTGTTTTTT
TRBJ2-1,-,TRBV11-2,-,CASRPTGGSAHNEQFF,TGTGCCAGCAGGCCAACCGGGGGTAGCGCGCACAATGAGCAGTTCTTC
TRBJ2-3,-,TRBV5-6,TRBD1,CASSFRDRDTDTQYF,TGTGCCAGCAGCTTCCGGGACAGGGACACAGATACGCAGTATTTT
TRBJ2-7,few,TRBV5-1,-,CASSLMMSSYEQYF,TGCGCCAGCAGCCTAATGATGAGCTCCTACGAGCAGTACTTC